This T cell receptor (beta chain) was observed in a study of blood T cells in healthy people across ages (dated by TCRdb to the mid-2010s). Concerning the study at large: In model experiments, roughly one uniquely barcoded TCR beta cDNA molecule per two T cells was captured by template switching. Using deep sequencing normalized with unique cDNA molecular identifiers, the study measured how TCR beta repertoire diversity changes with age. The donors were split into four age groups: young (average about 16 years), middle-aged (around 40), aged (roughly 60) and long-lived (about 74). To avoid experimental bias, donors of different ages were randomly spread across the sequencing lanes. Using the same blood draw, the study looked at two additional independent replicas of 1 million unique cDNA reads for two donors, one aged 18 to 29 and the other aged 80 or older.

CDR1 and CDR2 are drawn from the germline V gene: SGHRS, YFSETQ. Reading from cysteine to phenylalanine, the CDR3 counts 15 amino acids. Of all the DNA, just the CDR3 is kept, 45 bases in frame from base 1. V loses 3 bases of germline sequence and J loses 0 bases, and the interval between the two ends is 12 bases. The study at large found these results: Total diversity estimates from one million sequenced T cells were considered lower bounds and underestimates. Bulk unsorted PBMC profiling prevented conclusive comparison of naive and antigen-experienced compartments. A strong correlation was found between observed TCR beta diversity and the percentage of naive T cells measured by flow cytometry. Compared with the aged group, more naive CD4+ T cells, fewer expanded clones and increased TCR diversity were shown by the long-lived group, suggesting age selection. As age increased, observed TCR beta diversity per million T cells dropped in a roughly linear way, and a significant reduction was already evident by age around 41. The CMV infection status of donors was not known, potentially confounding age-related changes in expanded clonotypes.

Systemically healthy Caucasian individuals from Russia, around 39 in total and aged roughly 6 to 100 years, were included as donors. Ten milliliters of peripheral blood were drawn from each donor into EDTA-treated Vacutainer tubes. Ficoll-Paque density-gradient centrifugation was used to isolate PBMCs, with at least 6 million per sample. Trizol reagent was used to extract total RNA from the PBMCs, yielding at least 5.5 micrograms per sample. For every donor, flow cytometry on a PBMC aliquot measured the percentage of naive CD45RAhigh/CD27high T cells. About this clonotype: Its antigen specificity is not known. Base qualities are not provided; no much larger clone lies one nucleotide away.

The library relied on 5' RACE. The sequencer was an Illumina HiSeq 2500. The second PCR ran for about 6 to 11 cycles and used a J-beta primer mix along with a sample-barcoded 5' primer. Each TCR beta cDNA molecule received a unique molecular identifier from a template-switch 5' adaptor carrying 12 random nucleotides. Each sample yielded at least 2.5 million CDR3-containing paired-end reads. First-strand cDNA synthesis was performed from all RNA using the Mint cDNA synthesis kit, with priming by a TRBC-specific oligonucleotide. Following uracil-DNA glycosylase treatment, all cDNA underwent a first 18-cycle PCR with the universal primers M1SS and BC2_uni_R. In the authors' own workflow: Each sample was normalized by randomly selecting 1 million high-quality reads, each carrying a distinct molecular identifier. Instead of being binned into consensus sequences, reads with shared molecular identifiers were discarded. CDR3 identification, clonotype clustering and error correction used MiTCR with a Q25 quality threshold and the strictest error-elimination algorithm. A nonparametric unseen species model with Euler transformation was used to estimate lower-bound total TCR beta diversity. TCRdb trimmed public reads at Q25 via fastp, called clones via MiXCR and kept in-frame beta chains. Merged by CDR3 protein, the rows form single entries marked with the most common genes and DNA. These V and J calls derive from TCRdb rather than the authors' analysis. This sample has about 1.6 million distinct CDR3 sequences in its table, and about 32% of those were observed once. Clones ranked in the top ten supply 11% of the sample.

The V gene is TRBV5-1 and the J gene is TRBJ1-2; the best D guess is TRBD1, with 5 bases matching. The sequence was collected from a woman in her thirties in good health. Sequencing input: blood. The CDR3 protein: CASSSDSQANYGYTF. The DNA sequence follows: TGCGCCAGCAGCTCCGACAGCCAAGCTAACTATGGCTACACCTTC. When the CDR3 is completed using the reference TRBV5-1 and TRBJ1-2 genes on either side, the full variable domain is KAGVTQTPRYLIKTRGQQVTLSCSPISGHRSVSWYQQTPGQGLQFLFEYFSETQRNKGNFPGRFSGRQFSNSRSEMNVSTLELGDSALYLCASSSDSQANYGYTFGSGTRLTVV.